Following are 3 T cell receptor beta chains from one sample sequenced in a study of blood T cell repertoires in COVID-19. Profiling relied on immunoSEQ multiplex PCR, and the TCRdb table lists in-frame clones only, not all of them. The sample carries more than 300,000 clones, 86% recorded once. Material for sequencing was PBMCs or T cells enriched from blood (not recorded which). Every receptor here comes from a woman aged 18-29 years who had recovered from COVID-19.

J is TRBJ1-5 and V is TRBV10-3; weak D call: TRBD1 (6 bases). Trimming took off 10 bases at V and 4 bases at J, with 20 bases between the two ends. This CDR3 has 15 residues. The germline CDR1 and CDR2 sequences are ENHRY and SYGVKD. The CDR3 bases are TGTGCCACCAATCCCGGGACACCTACAAATCAGCCCCAGCATTTT. It specifies CATNPGTPTNQPQHF.

The chain employs TRBV19 and TRBJ1-4; D gene unclear. The CDR3 has 15 amino acids. Germline V gene data show CDR1 as LNHDA and CDR2 as SQIVND (reference sequence). Trimming shortened V by 3 bases and J by 4 bases, and 12 bases separated the two germline ends. DNA of the CDR3: TGTGCCAGTAGTATGATTGGAGGGAATAATGAAAAACTGTTTTTT. Translation: CASSMIGGNNEKLFF.

V gene TRBV4-1 combines with J gene TRBJ2-3, with 9 bases matching TRBD2. Germline V gives CDR1 MGHRA, CDR2 YSYEKL. CDR3 length: 16 residues. V trimming: 3 bases; J trimming: 0 bases; junction bases outside the gene matches: 4. The CDR3 DNA is TGCGCCAGCAGCCATGTGAGCGGGGGGAGCACAGATACGCAGTATTTT. It is translated as CASSHVSGGSTDTQYF.